The 30 T cell receptor beta chains in this list originate from one sample, sequenced in a study of shared clonotypes between healthy human individuals. The method was immunoSEQ multiplex PCR; TCRdb's version includes in-frame clones alone and lacks a portion of them. The sample includes roughly 2.2 million clones, more than 80% seen only once; the top ten take 0.39%. Sequencing was carried out using naive CD4+ T cells from PBMCs. As for subset: CD45RA+ positively selected. These receptors were obtained from a man aged 18-30 years in good health. Some clones in this sample may be carry-over from other donors' samples.

Points on this clone: Other DNA sequences in the sample encode the same CDR3. This chain connects TRBV20-1 to TRBJ2-1, with D possibly matching TRBD2 (6 bases). V was cut by 2 bases and J by 10 bases, with 6 bases left in between. The CDR3 contains 10 residues. CDR1 is DFQATT, CDR2 SNEGSKA, per germline (reference sequence). The CDR3 coding sequence is TGCAGTGCTAGACGGGAGGAGCAGTTCTTC. Its translation: CSARREEQFF.

The chain links TRBV28 to TRBJ2-5; no firm D call. Looked up from germline, CDR1 is MDHEN and CDR2 is SYDVKM. Trimming removed 1 base at V and 5 bases at J, with 14 bases between. The CDR3 has 15 residues. CDR3 coding DNA: TGTGCCAGCAGTTTATATACCGGGCTCCGGGAGACCCAGTACTTC. This gives the protein CASSLYTGLRETQYF.

This chain connects TRBV28 to TRBJ1-1; no clear D. V lost 3 bases, J lost 7 bases, and 6 bases lay in between. The germline V gene encodes CDR1 MDHEN and CDR2 SYDVKM. The CDR3 loop spans 11 amino acids. The CDR3 DNA is TGTGCCAGCAGTTTCAACCGTGAAGCTTTCTTT. Protein: CASSFNREAFF. Drawing the rest from reference TRBV28 and TRBJ1-1, the complete variable domain is DVKVTQSSRYLVKRTGEKVFLECVQDMDHENMFWYRQDPGLGLRLIYFSYDVKMKEKGDIPEGYSVSREKKERFSLILESASTNQTSMYLCASSFNREAFFGQGTRLTVV.

V usage is TRBV14 and J usage is TRBJ2-7, with 11 bases identical to TRBD1. Per the germline V gene, CDR1 is SGHDN and CDR2 is FVKESK. V was clipped by 0 bases and J by 6 bases; unmatched bases: 16. The CDR3 contains 19 residues. CDR3 nucleotides: TGTGCCAGCAGCCAAGAGCGGACAGGGGGCCGCCCTCTCCTACTCGAGCAGTACTTC. It specifies CASSQERTGGRPLLLEQYF.

In this sample, this clone turned up once. The chain combines TRBV4-1 with TRBJ1-4; D remains ambiguous. CDR1 is MGHRA, CDR2 YSYEKL, per germline. The CDR3 is 15 residues long. V dropped 0 bases and J dropped 7 bases, with 12 bases sitting between them. CDR3 bases: TGCGCCAGCAGCCAAGACCCGCGATTAGGTGAAAAACTGTTTTTT. The encoded protein is CASSQDPRLGEKLFF.

This sequence joins TRBV7-2 and TRBJ1-2, with no clear D. The CDR3 runs to 13 residues. CDR1 and CDR2 (germline): SGHTA, FQGNSA. Trimming pared 0 bases from V and 3 bases from J, leaving 5 bases between. CDR3 sequence reads: CASSLAVDYGYTF. CDR3 coding DNA: TGTGCCAGCAGCTTAGCAGTGGACTATGGCTACACCTTC.

The chain employs TRBV29-1 and TRBJ2-1; D may match TRBD1 or TRBD2 (5 bases each). Trimming took off 6 bases at V and 3 bases at J, with 12 bases between the two ends. The CDR3 totals 13 residues. CDR1 and CDR2 from the germline V gene are SQVTM and ANQGSEA. The CDR3 bases are TGCAGCGTCGCTAGAGGGGTCTACAATGAGCAGTTCTTC. It specifies CSVARGVYNEQFF.

The J gene is TRBJ1-5, the V gene TRBV21-1. TRBV21-1 is labeled a pseudogene. CDR3 length: 14 residues. DNA for the CDR3: TGTGCCAGCAGCAAAGATGACCAGAATCAGCCCCAGCATTTT. The encoded protein is CASSKDDQNQPQHF.

V is TRBV7-9 and J is TRBJ2-5, with D tentatively TRBD1 or TRBD2 (7 bases each). With 5 bases removed from V and 5 bases from J, the gap between germline ends came to 18 bases. The V gene's germline CDR1 is SEHNR and CDR2 FQNEAQ (reference sequence). This CDR3 comprises 15 residues. The CDR3 DNA is TGTGCCAGCAGCCCTAGGGGGCCTAGCGGCGAGACCCAGTACTTC. Translating gives CASSPRGPSGETQYF.

This sequence joins TRBV28 and TRBJ1-4; D possibly corresponds to TRBD1 (5 bases). This CDR3 region has 13 residues. CDR1 is MDHEN, CDR2 SYDVKM, per germline. The germline V and J ends were trimmed by 6 bases and 3 bases, with 8 bases remaining between them. CDR3: CASRRDPNEKLFF. The DNA of the CDR3 is TGTGCCAGCAGGCGGGACCCTAATGAAAAACTGTTTTTT.

This rearrangement joins TRBV6-1 to TRBJ1-2; the D is unclear. V was cut by 5 bases and J by 5 bases, with 6 bases left in between. The CDR3 covers 11 residues. CDR1 and CDR2 from the germline V gene are MNHNS and SASEGT. CDR3 residues: CASSWFYGYTF. The CDR3 DNA follows: TGTGCCAGCAGTTGGTTTTATGGCTACACCTTC.

The rearrangement joins TRBV2 to TRBJ1-5; no clear D gene. V gave up 0 bases and J gave up 3 bases, with 9 bases separating them. The CDR3 runs to 15 residues. CDR1 and CDR2 from the germline V gene are SNHLY and FYNNEI. CDR3 sequence reads: CASSEARVFNQPQHF. The CDR3, as DNA: TGTGCCAGCAGTGAAGCACGGGTATTCAATCAGCCCCAGCATTTT.

J is TRBJ2-3 and V is TRBV6-5; D is unresolved. The CDR3 sequence is 15 residues long. CDR1 is MNHEY, CDR2 SVGAGI, per germline. Trimming left V 1 base short and J 3 bases short, with 11 bases between. Here the CDR3 DNA reads TGTGCCAGCAGTTACTTTGGGCGGATGACAGATACGCAGTATTTT. It codes for CASSYFGRMTDTQYF.

V and J are TRBV5-6 and TRBJ2-4, with D uncertain. Trimming stripped 0 bases from V and 9 bases from J, with 13 bases between. This CDR3 comprises 14 residues. CDR1 is SGHDT, CDR2 YYEEEE, per germline. The CDR3 DNA sequence: TGTGCCAGCAGCTTGGTCGCCCCTAACTCCATTCAGTACTTC. This encodes CASSLVAPNSIQYF.

The chain carries TRBV11-2 and TRBJ2-1; TRBD1 matches at 9 bases. Germline-derived CDR1 and CDR2 are SGHAT and FQNNGV. Trimming cost V 6 bases and J 6 bases; bases outside gene matches: 12. The CDR3 length is 16 residues. As DNA, the CDR3 is TGTGCCAGCAGATACATTGGACAGGGGCTGAGCAATGAGCAGTTCTTC. Protein product: CASRYIGQGLSNEQFF.

Note on this clone: In the same sample, other DNA sequences code for this CDR3. The J gene is TRBJ2-3, the V gene TRBV20-1; D is unresolved. CDR1 is DFQATT, CDR2 SNEGSKA, per germline (reference sequence). The V end lost 7 bases, the J end lost 8 bases, and 4 bases lay between the germline ends. The CDR3 covers 8 residues. The CDR3 region has the DNA TGCAGTGTTGGTACGCAGTATTTT. It yields the protein CSVGTQYF.

The chain carries TRBV20-1 and TRBJ2-3; D is ambiguous. Trimming took 8 bases from V and 6 from J, leaving 12 bases between them. In germline, CDR1 is DFQATT, CDR2 SNEGSKA (reference sequence). This CDR3 is built from 11 residues. Here the CDR3 DNA reads TGCAGTCCCTCAAAAGGGGATACGCAGTATTTT. This encodes CSPSKGDTQYF.

This chain connects TRBV6-5 to TRBJ1-2; 7 positions agree with TRBD1. The CDR3 contains 14 residues. Trimming cost V 6 bases and J 3 bases; bases outside gene matches: 7. Germline V lookup: CDR1 MNHEY, CDR2 SVGAGI. In nucleotides, the CDR3 is TGTGCCAGCAGCAGACAGGGATTAGACTATGGCTACACCTTC. It is translated as CASSRQGLDYGYTF.

Here the CDR3 DNA reads TGCGCCAGCAGCTACCTTACAGGGGTGAGTTCGAACACTGAAGCTTTCTTT. This gives the protein CASSYLTGVSSNTEAFF. The V gene is TRBV5-1, the J gene TRBJ1-1; 7 bases match TRBD1. With 3 bases clipped from V and 1 base from J, the junction kept 12 bases outside the gene matches. The CDR3 totals 17 residues. Germline V gene data show CDR1 as SGHRS and CDR2 as YFSETQ.

The V call is TRBV10-3, the J call TRBJ1-1; D unclear. CDR3 length: 15 residues. Trimming pared 6 bases from V and 1 base from J, leaving 15 bases between. CDR1 is ENHRY and CDR2 is SYGVKD in the germline V gene. The CDR3: CAISLAGPRNTEAFF. As DNA, the CDR3 is TGTGCCATCAGCCTGGCTGGACCGCGGAACACTGAAGCTTTCTTT.

The J gene is TRBJ2-1, the V gene TRBV5-4; maybe TRBD1 (5 bases). The CDR3 sequence is 16 residues long. V shed 4 bases and J shed 0 bases, with 14 bases lying between them. Germline loops: CDR1 SGHNT, CDR2 YYREEE (reference sequence). CDR3 bases: TGTGCCAGCAGCCCGAGACAGACCAGCTCCTACAATGAGCAGTTCTTC. Translating gives CASSPRQTSSYNEQFF.

The genes are TRBV7-8 and TRBJ2-7; 9 positions match TRBD1. CDR1 is SGHVS and CDR2 is FQNEAQ in the germline V gene. J lost 2 bases, V lost 5 bases, and 4 bases had no gene match. The CDR3 consists of 14 residues. CDR3 amino acids: CASSQRDRAYEQYF. For the CDR3, the DNA is TGTGCCAGCAGCCAACGGGACAGGGCCTACGAGCAGTACTTC.

V and J are TRBV5-4 and TRBJ2-3; D not certain. With 1 base removed from V and 2 bases from J, the gap between germline ends came to 11 bases. Germline loops: CDR1 SGHNT, CDR2 YYREEE (reference sequence). This CDR3 is built from 15 residues. The CDR3 reads CASSLNQENTDTQYF. The CDR3 region has the DNA TGTGCCAGCAGCTTGAATCAGGAAAACACAGATACGCAGTATTTT.

This chain uses TRBV7-9 with TRBJ2-2; a weak D match, TRBD1 (7 bases). CDR3 length: 17 residues. V lost 5 bases and J 2 bases, leaving 18 bases between the germline ends. Germline CDR1 is SEHNR and CDR2 is FQNEAQ (reference sequence). Here the CDR3 reads CASSARGGGVNTGELFF. CDR3 DNA: TGTGCCAGCAGCGCCCGAGGGGGCGGGGTCAACACCGGGGAGCTGTTTTTT.

This chain connects TRBV28 to TRBJ2-3; D not certain. This CDR3 region has 11 residues. The germline CDR1 and CDR2 sequences are MDHEN and SYDVKM. Trimming took off 5 bases at V and 6 bases at J, with 6 bases between the two ends. The CDR3 reads CASSPSDTQYF. The CDR3 DNA reads TGTGCCAGCAGTCCCAGTGATACGCAGTATTTT. The entire variable domain, with the rest obtained from reference TRBV28 and TRBJ2-3, is as follows: DVKVTQSSRYLVKRTGEKVFLECVQDMDHENMFWYRQDPGLGLRLIYFSYDVKMKEKGDIPEGYSVSREKKERFSLILESASTNQTSMYLCASSPSDTQYFGPGTRLTVL.

The V call is TRBV4-3, the J call TRBJ2-1; perhaps D is TRBD1 or TRBD2 (5 bases each). CDR1 is LGHNA and CDR2 is YSLEER in the germline V gene. CDR3 length equals 14 residues. V was shortened by 4 bases and J by 2 bases, with 9 bases between the two germline ends. The CDR3 DNA is TGCGCCAGCAGCCGCCTGGGGGCCTACAATGAGCAGTTCTTC. This sequence encodes CASSRLGAYNEQFF.

The rearrangement joins TRBV27 to TRBJ1-2; the match to TRBD1 covers 12 bases. CDR3 size: 20 residues. With 6 bases clipped from V and 1 base from J, the junction kept 18 bases outside the gene matches. Per the germline V gene, CDR1 is MNHEY and CDR2 is SMNVEV (reference sequence). The CDR3 region has the DNA TGTGCCAGCAGACTCAACAAACCGGGACAGGGGGCCACTTTTAACTATGGCTACACCTTC. This codes for CASRLNKPGQGATFNYGYTF.

This rearrangement joins TRBV4-3 to TRBJ2-5; perhaps TRBD1 as D (5 bases). The CDR3 has 16 residues. Germline CDR1 reads LGHNA; CDR2 reads YSLEER. The V gene lost 4 bases and the J gene lost 5 bases, with 20 bases spanning the gap. The chain's CDR3 is CASSLHTSAGLETQYF. CDR3 DNA sequence: TGCGCCAGCAGCCTTCACACCTCGGCAGGGCTGGAGACCCAGTACTTC.

The chain recombines TRBV5-1 with TRBJ2-5, with 14 positions matching TRBD2. This CDR3 contains 16 residues. In germline, CDR1 is SGHRS, CDR2 YFSETQ. V dropped 0 bases and J dropped 9; count of bases not matched to a gene: 7. The CDR3 DNA follows: TGCGCCAGCAGCTTGGGACTAGCGGGAGGGCCTCACGCCCAGTACTTC. Amino acids: CASSLGLAGGPHAQYF.

V is TRBV29-1 and J is TRBJ2-3, with D perhaps matching TRBD2 (6 bases). The V and J ends lost 6 bases and 4 bases respectively, with 14 bases between them. CDR3 length equals 13 residues. Germline CDR1 and CDR2: SQVTM and ANQGSEA. CDR3 amino acids: CSVEGWGADTQYF. CDR3 DNA: TGCAGCGTCGAGGGATGGGGGGCAGATACGCAGTATTTT.